The source of this T cell receptor (beta chain) is a study of control samples from healthy donors and cancer patients. CDR1 MDHEN and CDR2 SYDVKM come from the germline V gene. The CDR3 runs to 16 residues. V was cut by 6 bases and J by 0 bases, with 15 bases left in between. Produced via immunoSEQ multiplex PCR; TCRdb's table is partial and in-frame only. Of about 51,000 clones in the sample, about four fifths are singletons; the top ten hold 10%. This TCR was sampled from a man in his 70s in good health. This chain joins TRBV28 and TRBJ1-5; D not resolved. Input material: blood. CDR3: CASRVDTRYSNQPQHF. CDR3 coding DNA: TGTGCCAGCAGGGTCGACACCCGATATAGCAATCAGCCCCAGCATTTT.